The entry below gives a single TCR beta chain sequence along with its context. Antigen: not known. TCRdb recomputed calls from the 5' RACE reads with MiXCR, one row per CDR3 protein. The sample lists just over 300,000 distinct CDR3 sequences; roughly 19% were seen once. This specimen comes from a study of T-cell memory formation after mild COVID-19. Study observations and caveats: The study detected some responding clones in pre-infection memory, suggesting cross-reactive memory joined. Clones shrinking from day 15 to 85 showed even CD4/CD8 mixes; later expanders tilted CD4+.

Per the germline V gene, CDR1 is MNHEY and CDR2 is SVGAGI. The J segment lost 4 bases and the V segment lost 6 bases, leaving 8 bases of the junction unmatched. This CDR3 is built from 14 residues. Material: PBMCs or a T cell subset sorted from them (not recorded which). The genes are TRBV6-5 and TRBJ1-2; 7 bases line up with TRBD1. The receptor was isolated from a man younger than 35 who had mild COVID-19 (a few samples of this study predate the infection). Cell type and time point are not known. The DNA of the CDR3 is TGTGCCAGCAGAACCCACCAGGGGGGCTATGGCTACACCTTC. This sequence encodes CASRTHQGGYGYTF.